Listed below are T cell receptor beta chains from one sample, sequenced in a study of OX40 agonist ivuxolimab in advanced cancers. Libraries were prepared by immunoSEQ multiplex PCR; TCRdb keeps only in-frame clonotypes and omits some of them. The table includes about 40,000 clones, around 85% detected once. The sample here was CD4+ or CD8+ T cells sorted from blood, taken in a trial of the OX40 agonist ivuxolimab. These receptors originate from an adult with an advanced solid tumor such as melanoma, head and neck, liver or kidney cancer. Both conserved end residues are part of each CDR3.

v_call: TRBV7-2; cdr3_aa: CASSLGGQGGVQPQHF
v_call: TRBV6-1; cdr3_aa: CASSPPGAMYEQYF
v_call: TRBV7-3; cdr3_aa: CASSLSRGKLYEQYF
v_call: TRBV5-4; cdr3_aa: CASSSTDRANTEAFF
v_call: TRBV6-1; cdr3_aa: CASSEAVTYNSPLHF
v_call: TRBV28; cdr3_aa: CASSGTGWNEQYF
v_call: TRBV20-1; cdr3_aa: CSAGDRTEQFF
v_call: TRBV7-9; cdr3_aa: CASSTGQGTTGELFF
v_call: TRBV5-6; cdr3_aa: CASSEGTGLRETQYF
v_call: TRBV7-9; cdr3_aa: CASSQNLGGDTIYF
v_call: TRBV6-1; cdr3_aa: CASRRQGGTEAFF
v_call: TRBV6-1; cdr3_aa: CASRRDRTSNQPQHF
v_call: TRBV7-7; cdr3_aa: CASSLGRNNEQFF
v_call: TRBV7-9; cdr3_aa: CASSQLLGSYEQYF
v_call: TRBV5-4; cdr3_aa: CASSFQETQYF
v_call: TRBV9; cdr3_aa: CASSVDHRGNIQYF
v_call: TRBV5-1; cdr3_aa: CASSPGREVNEQYF
v_call: TRBV6-5; cdr3_aa: CASSYLMNTEAFF
v_call: TRBV5-6; cdr3_aa: CASSLVGSPDTQYF
v_call: TRBV7-3; cdr3_aa: CASSLGAASPLHF
v_call: TRBV2; cdr3_aa: CASSRSPGGLGEQYF
v_call: TRBV15; cdr3_aa: CATSSGGLTTEAFF
v_call: TRBV14; cdr3_aa: CASSFVAGVINEQFF
v_call: TRBV25-1; cdr3_aa: CASSESHLLYGETQYF
v_call: TRBV2; cdr3_aa: CASKQGPTSYEQYF
v_call: TRBV7-8; cdr3_aa: CASSLAGSTYEQYF
v_call: TRBV6-4; cdr3_aa: CASSPKLQPGTGNTIYF
v_call: TRBV2; cdr3_aa: CASHEGARGYTF
v_call: TRBV10-1; cdr3_aa: CASSDGVGFATNEKLFF
v_call: TRBV11-2; cdr3_aa: CASSFASGNTIYF
v_call: TRBV28; cdr3_aa: CASSLFRDTGYNEQFF
v_call: TRBV10-2; cdr3_aa: CASMGFLSGGNTIYF
v_call: TRBV5-4; cdr3_aa: CASSLSWAGANVLTF
v_call: TRBV11-2; cdr3_aa: CASSPGGQLQQYF
v_call: TRBV2; cdr3_aa: CASSPGITGGSSSGNTIYF
v_call: TRBV7-9; cdr3_aa: CASSLVSGGYNEQFF
v_call: TRBV5-6; cdr3_aa: CASSFSTRQETQYF
v_call: TRBV5-4; cdr3_aa: CASSRASQGGNIQYF
v_call: TRBV11-3; cdr3_aa: CASSLRGGETQYF
v_call: TRBV4-2; cdr3_aa: CASSQVSSGNTIYF
v_call: TRBV30; cdr3_aa: CAWMSGIQEKLFF
v_call: TRBV7-6; cdr3_aa: CASSLAQANTGELFF
v_call: TRBV19; cdr3_aa: CASSGTGGPNEQFF
v_call: TRBV23-1; cdr3_aa: CASSRDFGYTF
v_call: TRBV6-6; cdr3_aa: CASRNLGGVSSYEQYF
v_call: TRBV6-5; cdr3_aa: CASSSFRGSPGHF
v_call: TRBV5-1; cdr3_aa: CASSSTSYEQYF
v_call: TRBV10-1; cdr3_aa: CASSAAGGARDYGYTF
v_call: TRBV7-6; cdr3_aa: CASSLAGGQETQYF
v_call: TRBV6-1; cdr3_aa: CASSERGADEQYF
v_call: TRBV14; cdr3_aa: CASSLTNSPLHF
v_call: TRBV6-1; cdr3_aa: CAIIQGVGSPLHF
v_call: TRBV11-3; cdr3_aa: CASSPGYTDTQYF
v_call: TRBV2; cdr3_aa: CASRRTGGRGANVLTF